One and the same sample provided the 30 T cell receptor beta chains below, sequenced in a study of T cells in Graves' hyperthyroidism and ophthalmopathy. The investigators amplified TCR beta CDR3 regions from RNA transcripts. HTBI primers were used for first-round RT-PCR of the TCR CDR3. One entry per CDR3 protein results from TCRdb running MiXCR on the multiplex PCR reads. Here the sample spans 390,000 or so distinct CDR3 sequences, roughly 14% being singletons. Specimen: blood. These receptors were obtained from a man younger than 35 with Graves' ophthalmopathy.

This clonotype occurred many times. The rearrangement uses TRBV2 and TRBJ2-3; no clear D. Germline-derived CDR1 and CDR2 are SNHLY and FYNNEI. Trimming removed 9 bases at V and 4 bases at J, with 20 bases between. This CDR3 contains 15 residues. The CDR3 loop is CASTEGPTGSDTQYF. The CDR3 nucleotides are TGTGCCAGTACGGAAGGGCCCACCGGCTCAGATACGCAGTATTTT.

The sample holds many counts of this clonotype. V gene TRBV6-1 combines with J gene TRBJ2-2; weak D call: TRBD2 (5 bases). Germline CDR1 reads MNHNS; CDR2 reads SASEGT. There are 14 residues in the CDR3. V gave up 7 bases and J gave up 4 bases, with 13 bases separating them. In DNA form, the CDR3 reads TGTGCCAGCAATGGCGGCGGGTTCACCGGGGAGCTGTTTTTT. Translating it yields CASNGGGFTGELFF.

The gene calls are TRBV14 and TRBJ1-1; D is unresolved. Germline V gene lookup returns CDR1 SGHDN and CDR2 FVKESK. The CDR3 contains 13 residues. V dropped 3 bases and J dropped 5 bases, with 10 bases sitting between them. CDR3 in DNA: TGTGCCAGCAGCCACTCCTCGTTGACTGAAGCTTTCTTT. Its protein is CASSHSSLTEAFF.

This clonotype turned up a few times. CDR3 amino acids: CASRSTPEGNQPQHF. CDR3 DNA: TGTGCCAGCAGATCCACACCTGAGGGCAATCAGCCCCAGCATTTT. V and J are TRBV27 and TRBJ1-5; D is uncertain. The V end lost 6 bases, the J end lost 2 bases, and 14 bases lay between the germline ends. This CDR3 has 15 residues. Germline V gene lookup returns CDR1 MNHEY and CDR2 SMNVEV (reference sequence).

At least ten counts were recorded for this clonotype. The chain is built from TRBV11-2 and TRBJ2-5, with 7 nucleotides matching TRBD2. This CDR3 contains 14 residues. V gave up 6 bases and J gave up 1 base; unmatched junction bases: 5. The germline V gene encodes CDR1 SGHAT and CDR2 FQNNGV. CDR3 in DNA: TGTGCCAGCAGTGACCCTAGCGGCCAAGAGACCCAGTACTTC. It is translated as CASSDPSGQETQYF.

The rearrangement uses TRBV7-9 and TRBJ2-1; TRBD2 matches 10 bases. Germline trimming cut 6 bases from V and 5 bases from J; bases unmatched to any gene: 7. The CDR3 runs 15 residues. Germline values: CDR1 SEHNR, CDR2 FQNEAQ (reference sequence). The chain's CDR3 is CASSYSGGQDNEQFF. CDR3 in DNA: TGTGCCAGCAGTTATAGCGGGGGGCAAGACAATGAGCAGTTCTTC.

This clonotype appeared many times. The chain couples TRBV18 to TRBJ2-1; D gene uncertain. Trimming removed 2 bases at V and 5 bases at J, with 4 bases between. Germline CDR1 and CDR2: KGHSH and LQKENI. This CDR3 has 12 amino acids. This chain's CDR3 is CASSPADNEQFF. DNA for the CDR3: TGTGCCAGCTCACCAGCGGACAATGAGCAGTTCTTC.

This clonotype was detected ten times or more. The V call is TRBV29-1, the J call TRBJ2-3, with D maybe TRBD2 (5 bases). The CDR3 totals 15 residues. The germline gives CDR1 SQVTM, CDR2 ANQGSEA. The V end was cut by 0 bases, the J end by 6 bases, with 16 bases between. This chain's CDR3 is CSVEDLSLAPDTQYF. The DNA of the CDR3 is TGCAGCGTTGAAGATCTTTCCCTAGCTCCCGATACGCAGTATTTT.

The table lists this clonotype with a few counts. This sequence joins TRBV6-5 and TRBJ2-2, with 10 bases lining up with TRBD1. This CDR3 is built from 15 residues. Losses at the gene ends were 2 bases for V and 7 bases for J; bases not matched to a gene: 4. Germline V gene data show CDR1 as MNHEY and CDR2 as SVGAGI. Written as DNA, the CDR3 is TGTGCCAGCAGTTACCTGGGGACAGGGGTCGGGGAGCTGTTTTTT. It is translated as CASSYLGTGVGELFF.

This clonotype was observed many times. This rearrangement joins TRBV7-9 to TRBJ1-5, with TRBD1 as a possible D gene (5 bases). This CDR3 region has 13 residues. Germline values: CDR1 SEHNR, CDR2 FQNEAQ (reference sequence). V lost 5 bases and J 7 bases, leaving 12 bases between the germline ends. The DNA for the CDR3 is TGTGCCAGCAGCGGCGCGGGGGAACAGCCCCAGCATTTT. Translation: CASSGAGEQPQHF.

The chain carries TRBV4-3 and TRBJ1-6; D call uncertain. Trimming shortened V by 1 base and J by 10 bases, and 11 bases separated the two germline ends. CDR3 length: 14 residues. Germline-derived CDR1 and CDR2 are LGHNA and YSLEER. The DNA of the CDR3 is TGCGCCAGCAGCCAAGCTCCAGCGGGATCACCCCTCCACTTT. It encodes CASSQAPAGSPLHF.

This clonotype was recorded many times. The V and J genes are TRBV7-9 and TRBJ2-3; 9 bases align to TRBD1. The CDR3 runs 16 residues. CDR1 is SEHNR, CDR2 FQNEAQ, per germline (reference sequence). V lost 2 bases to trimming and J lost 1 base; unmatched junction nucleotides: 4. CDR3 region: CASSLNRGHGTDTQYF. DNA of the CDR3: TGTGCCAGCAGCTTAAACAGGGGGCATGGCACAGATACGCAGTATTTT.

In its sample, this clonotype was seen many times. J is TRBJ1-2 and V is TRBV7-9; 7 positions agree with TRBD1. The germline V gene has CDR1 SEHNR and CDR2 FQNEAQ (reference sequence). This CDR3 spans 13 amino acids. The V gene end was trimmed by 6 bases and the J gene end by 2 bases; junction bases not matched to a gene: 3. The CDR3, as DNA: TGTGCCAGCAGGCCACAGGGGAACTATGGCTACACCTTC. Protein product: CASRPQGNYGYTF.

This clonotype was seen ten or more times. V is TRBV6-1 and J is TRBJ2-3, with 14 bases that match TRBD2. V was clipped by 6 bases and J by 5 bases; unmatched bases: 16. Germline values: CDR1 MNHNS, CDR2 SASEGT. The CDR3 is 19 amino acids. Here the CDR3 DNA reads TGTGCCAGCAGCACGGGACTAGCGGGAGTAGTAGGTTCGGGAGATACGCAGTATTTT. This gives the protein CASSTGLAGVVGSGDTQYF.

This clonotype was detected many times. The V gene is TRBV5-1, the J gene TRBJ2-7; possible D gene TRBD2, 6 bases. CDR3 length equals 16 residues. V shed 2 bases and J shed 0 bases, with 15 bases lying between them. Germline V lookup: CDR1 SGHRS, CDR2 YFSETQ. The CDR3 DNA reads TGCGCCAGCAGCTTCGGGACTTCCCCTAGCTCCTACGAGCAGTACTTC. This sequence encodes CASSFGTSPSSYEQYF.

The rearrangement links TRBV19 to TRBJ2-3; TRBD1 matches at 7 bases. The germline CDR1 and CDR2 sequences are LNHDA and SQIVND (reference sequence). The V and J ends lost 6 bases and 3 bases, in that order; junction bases with no gene match: 9. CDR3 length: 15 residues. CDR3 in DNA: TGTGCCAGTAGCGACAGGGCCTCCCCTACAGATACGCAGTATTTT. Translated: CASSDRASPTDTQYF.

The sample holds a few counts of this clonotype. The chain joins TRBV19 to TRBJ2-2, with 10 bases aligning to TRBD2. The CDR3 has 18 amino acids. Per germline, CDR1 LNHDA and CDR2 SQIVND (reference sequence). The J segment lost 1 base and the V segment lost 4 bases, leaving 9 bases of the junction unmatched. Here the CDR3 reads CASSNELAGNLNTGELFF. The CDR3 DNA follows: TGTGCCAGTAGTAACGAACTAGCGGGGAACCTGAACACCGGGGAGCTGTTTTTT.

This clonotype has at least ten counts. The CDR3 nucleotides read TGCAGTGCCCGGGACTGGTTATTATCCCAAGAGACCCAGTACTTC. Protein: CSARDWLLSQETQYF. The V and J genes are TRBV20-1 and TRBJ2-5, with a tentative D call TRBD2 (6 bases). The CDR3 consists of 15 residues. Trimming shortened V by 6 bases and J by 1 base, and 18 bases separated the two germline ends. Germline loops: CDR1 DFQATT, CDR2 SNEGSKA (reference sequence).

This clonotype has at least ten counts. This chain links TRBV30 with TRBJ1-2; no clear D gene. In germline, CDR1 is GTSNPN, CDR2 SVGIG (reference sequence). This CDR3 region has 11 residues. V was pared by 4 bases and J by 10 bases, with 13 bases between. CDR3 in amino acids: CAWTLFGPYTF. Here the CDR3 DNA reads TGTGCCTGGACCCTGTTTGGGCCCTACACCTTC.

Ten or more counts support this clonotype. This sequence joins TRBV6-1 and TRBJ2-1; D might be TRBD1 or TRBD2, each matching 5 bases. Germline V gives CDR1 MNHNS, CDR2 SASEGT. Trimming removed 2 bases from V and 4 bases from J, with 12 bases in between. This CDR3 comprises 15 residues. This CDR3 is CASSEPGHLYNEQFF. In DNA form, the CDR3 reads TGTGCCAGCAGTGAACCGGGGCACTTGTACAATGAGCAGTTCTTC.

This clonotype was seen a handful of times. V usage is TRBV10-3 and J usage is TRBJ2-7; 7 bases fit TRBD1. This CDR3 has 13 residues. Germline V lookup: CDR1 ENHRY, CDR2 SYGVKD. Trimming removed 0 bases from V and 7 bases from J; junction bases left unmatched: 3. This CDR3 reads CAISESRGREQYF. The CDR3 DNA reads as TGTGCCATCAGTGAGTCAAGGGGGCGAGAGCAGTACTTC.

This clonotype was counted many times. This chain joins TRBV24-1 and TRBJ2-5, with D perhaps TRBD1 (6 bases). Germline-derived CDR1 and CDR2 are KGHDR and SFDVKD. The V end lost 4 bases, the J end lost 4 bases, and 6 bases lay between the germline ends. The CDR3 spans 12 residues. CDR3 DNA sequence: TGTGCCACCAGTGACAGGGGAGAGACCCAGTACTTC. This gives the protein CATSDRGETQYF.

At least ten counts were recorded for this clonotype. The genes are TRBV6-5 and TRBJ1-4, with D tentatively TRBD1 (5 bases). The V gene's germline CDR1 is MNHEY and CDR2 SVGAGI. V lost 0 bases and J lost 3, with 14 bases in between. This CDR3 is built from 17 residues. The CDR3 region has the DNA TGTGCCAGCAGTTACTCCTATGCAAGGGGACCTAATGAAAAACTGTTTTTT. Translation gives CASSYSYARGPNEKLFF.

Ten or more counts support this clonotype. The rearrangement links TRBV7-9 to TRBJ2-7; 10 positions match TRBD2. The CDR3 has 15 amino acids. CDR1 and CDR2 (germline): SEHNR, FQNEAQ (reference sequence). V lost 4 bases to trimming and J lost 3 bases; unmatched junction nucleotides: 6. The CDR3 loop reads CASSSGLADYYEQYF. Here the CDR3 DNA reads TGTGCCAGCAGCTCAGGACTAGCGGATTACTACGAGCAGTACTTC.

Notes on this clonotype: The junction departs from germline at one end; a sequencing error may be responsible. This chain uses TRBV11-3 with TRBJ2-1; D perhaps matches TRBD2 (6 bases). CDR1 is SGHNT, CDR2 YENEEA, per germline. CDR3 length: 17 amino acids. DNA for the CDR3: TGTGCCTGCAGCTTAGGTGCGGGGAGAAGCTCCTACAATGAGCAGTTCTTC. This encodes CACSLGAGRSSYNEQFF.

About this clonotype itself: A clone one base away is much larger, so this may be a read error. This is likely a read error, given that the CDR3 carries no conserved phenylalanine or tryptophan at its end. The chain employs TRBV7-9 and TRBJ2-7; D is unresolved. Trimming took off 5 bases at V and 0 bases at J, with 5 bases between the two ends. CDR3 length equals 12 residues. The germline CDR1 and CDR2 sequences are SEHNR and FQNEAQ (reference sequence). The CDR3 sequence: CASSTSSYEQYY. The CDR3 DNA sequence: TGTGCCAGCAGCACCAGCTCCTACGAGCAGTACTAC.

The J gene is TRBJ1-2, the V gene TRBV20-1; possibly TRBD1 for D (5 bases). This CDR3 has 11 residues. Germline V gene sequence: CDR1 DFQATT, CDR2 SNEGSKA (reference sequence). CDR3 sequence (DNA): TGCATTGGAAAGGGGACTTATGGCTACACCTTC. It codes for CIGKGTYGYTF.

Many counts were recorded for this clonotype. The chain uses TRBV3-1 and TRBJ2-5; 13 bases map to TRBD2. The CDR3 covers 19 residues. After removal of 2 bases from V and 5 bases from J, the junction contained 14 bases not matched to a gene. CDR1 and CDR2 from the germline V gene are LGHDT and YNNKEL (reference sequence). The CDR3 coding sequence is TGTGCCAGCAGCCAACGCGGACTAGCGGGGGTTCTTCGAGTGGAGACCCAGTACTTC. The encoded protein is CASSQRGLAGVLRVETQYF.

In this sample, this clonotype turned up many times. The CDR3 loop is CASSLERDSGKNEQFF. The CDR3 region has the DNA TGTGCCAGCAGCTTAGAAAGGGATAGCGGGAAAAATGAGCAGTTCTTC. This chain joins TRBV7-8 and TRBJ2-1; 8 bases align to TRBD2. Trimming at V came to 1 base and at J to 7 bases, leaving 9 bases not matched to a gene. In germline, CDR1 is SGHVS, CDR2 FQNEAQ. CDR3 size: 16 residues.

This clonotype was counted at least ten times. V gene TRBV12-3 or TRBV12-4 combines with J gene TRBJ1-1; TRBD1 might be the D (5 bases). This CDR3 region has 14 residues. Trimming shortened V by 7 bases and J by 5 bases, and 17 bases separated the two germline ends. The CDR3 DNA reads as TGTGCCAGCACTTCCGGCGGGGGGAAGACTGAAGCTTTCTTT. It translates to CASTSGGGKTEAFF.